A single sample is the source of the 5 T cell receptor beta chains below, sequenced in a study of CD8+ T cells in alopecia areata. Extracted from the samples, RNA was reverse transcribed into cDNA to serve as the sequencing template. Measured with immunoSEQ multiplex PCR; TCRdb has only the in-frame clones, and not every one. The profile covers 200,000 to 250,000 clones, with roughly 44% appearing a single time and about 2.6% taken by the ten largest. Sample treatment: oral pan-JAK inhibitor, 5-10 mg twice daily. The source material was CD4+ T cells sorted from blood, sampled between weeks 36 and 40, from a patient treated with tofacitinib. The receptors were sampled from a human donor with alopecia areata.

The chain links TRBV7-2 to TRBJ1-1; 7 bases match TRBD1. Trimming cost V 5 bases and J 10 bases; bases outside gene matches: 7. The CDR3 is made up of 12 amino acids. From germline, CDR1 is SGHTA and CDR2 FQGNSA. CDR3 bases: TGTGCCAGCAGCCTGTCGGGACAGCCAGCTTTCTTT. It specifies CASSLSGQPAFF.

This clone was observed a handful of times. The genes are TRBV15 and TRBJ2-2; D not certain. CDR3 length equals 14 residues. Per the germline V gene, CDR1 is LNHNV and CDR2 is YYDKDF (reference sequence). Trimming removed 5 bases from V and 6 bases from J, with 13 bases in between. Here the CDR3 DNA reads TGTGCCACCAGCCCCCGGGTTAGCCCCGGGGAGCTGTTTTTT. It translates to CATSPRVSPGELFF.

This clone was observed a few times. The chain uses TRBV7-9 and TRBJ2-1; 8 nucleotides match TRBD2. Germline-derived CDR1 and CDR2 are SEHNR and FQNEAQ (reference sequence). There are 15 residues in the CDR3. V shed 1 base, J shed 6 bases, and the junction held 5 bases outside the gene matches. CDR3 nucleotides: TGTGCCAGCAGCTTAGTTAGCGGGAAGGGCAATGAGCAGTTCTTC. Its translation is CASSLVSGKGNEQFF.

The chain has TRBV10-3 and TRBJ2-7; D is unresolved. This CDR3 is 14 amino acids long. The V gene lost 3 bases and the J gene lost 2 bases, with 11 bases spanning the gap. Per germline, CDR1 ENHRY and CDR2 SYGVKD. The CDR3 region is CAISEGRYTYEQYF. CDR3 coding DNA: TGTGCCATCAGTGAAGGGCGGTATACCTACGAGCAGTACTTC.

V is TRBV28 and J is TRBJ2-5, with D unresolved. CDR1 is MDHEN and CDR2 is SYDVKM in the germline V gene. This CDR3 spans 12 amino acids. Trimming took 7 bases from V and 7 from J, leaving 13 bases between them. The CDR3 nucleotides read TGTGCCAGCACTTCCGGTGCAAGGACCCAGTACTTC. Its protein is CASTSGARTQYF.